This is a list of T cell receptor beta chains from one sample in a study of T cell responses to AZD1222 COVID-19 vaccine. Only in-frame clones appear in the TCRdb table, and some are missing; sequencing was by immunoSEQ multiplex PCR. Among about 130,000 clones listed, about 90% were seen once. The input for sequencing was peripheral blood, taken on day 0 of AZD1222 vaccination. Receptor source: an adult in good health. The CDR3 runs from the conserved cysteine through the conserved F or W. Some rows mark clone size as missing; the rest say once, few, many or name a class of expanded clone.

CDR3 length	V gene	clone size	J gene	CDR3 protein
13	TRBV28	once	TRBJ2-7	CASSFRVAYEQYF
16	TRBV3-1/TRBV3-2	.	TRBJ1-1	CASRPGQGWREAEAFF
15	TRBV7-6	.	TRBJ2-7	CASSSSGQGWYEQYF
16	TRBV7-3	.	TRBJ2-2	CASSLRRASNTGELFF
14	TRBV9	.	TRBJ1-5	CASSRTVENQPQHF
15	TRBV28	once	TRBJ1-2	CASSLLGLITAGYTF
13	TRBV18	.	TRBJ2-7	CASSPEVVREQYF
16	TRBV9	.	TRBJ2-3	CASSAKGGGRTDTQYF
14	TRBV27	.	TRBJ1-6	CASSSRQGNSPLHF
15	TRBV18	once	TRBJ2-1	CASSPPRTSYNEQFF
16	TRBV7-8	.	TRBJ1-3	CASSRDRGYLGNTIYF
14	TRBV5-1	.	TRBJ1-4	CASSFSQSNEKLFF
15	TRBV5-1	.	TRBJ2-1	CASSLEGGGYNEQFF
12	TRBV28	.	TRBJ2-5	CASSFRGETQYF
16	TRBV30	.	TRBJ1-3	CAWSVLLGGPGNTIYF
13	TRBV7-2	.	TRBJ1-5	CASSFKGDQPQHF
17	TRBV7-2	.	TRBJ2-7	CASSQGLAGGLRYEQYF
15	TRBV4-1	.	TRBJ1-2	CASSQMTTGDYGYTF
15	TRBV7-2	.	TRBJ2-7	CASSYTGTNSYEQYF
15	TRBV2	once	TRBJ2-2	CASSEQGLHTGELFF
14	TRBV5-1	.	TRBJ2-1	CASSSTGSKGEQFF
16	TRBV7-9	.	TRBJ2-6	CASSYRTGNGANVLTF
11	TRBV20-1	.	TRBJ1-2	CSARANYGYTF
15	TRBV9	.	TRBJ2-7	CASSVEGTASYEQYF
14	TRBV4-3	.	TRBJ2-7	CASSQVIGPYEQYF
13	TRBV27	.	TRBJ1-1	CASRYRGNTEAFF
16	TRBV27	once	TRBJ2-7	CASSFLRTGRKSEQYF
15	TRBV28	.	TRBJ1-1	CASRPEIGRDTEAFF
18	TRBV5-4	.	TRBJ2-6	CASRPRIQGRGGANVLTF
14	TRBV9	.	TRBJ1-2	CASGTTYRNYGYTF
17	TRBV3-1/TRBV3-2	.	TRBJ2-1	CASSQDEPVRIYNEQFF
13	TRBV7-2	.	TRBJ1-1	CASSSGIGTEAFF
12	TRBV14	.	TRBJ2-7	CASSQDWGPGYF